This T cell receptor (beta chain) is from a study of cytomegalovirus exposure and HLA in healthy donors. Study-level background: The 500 to 850 first-cohort repertoires and the roughly 120 validation repertoires shared the same platform, a later analysis reported. Regarding the study as a whole: The authors enumerated some 170 TCR beta chains as linked to cytomegalovirus. Most TCR sequences were seen very rarely across donors, but some public TCRs occurred in many.

The donors were members of the validation cohort comprising 120 subjects, separate from the approximately 630-subject first cohort. Of note for this clone: What it binds is not known.

Trimming took off 11 bases at V and 2 bases at J, with 13 bases between the two ends. CDR1 is SNHLY and CDR2 is FYNNEI in the germline V gene. The CDR3 is made up of 12 amino acids. The table came from immunoSEQ multiplex PCR; TCRdb's copy has only in-frame clones and leaves some out. The sample includes about 56,000 clones, around 96% seen only once; the top ten take 1% to 1.5%. This sequence originates from a woman under 30 in good health and CMV-seronegative. Material: PBMCs. The V and J genes are TRBV2 and TRBJ2-7; the D gene is possibly TRBD1 (7 bases). CDR3 in amino acids: CAGRTGAYEQYF. The CDR3 DNA sequence: TGTGCCGGGAGGACAGGTGCCTACGAGCAGTACTTC.